This TCR beta chain is from a study of early T cells in non-severe SARS-CoV-2 infection. In the study overall: The authors sequenced bulk RNA from unsorted whole blood, leaving chains unpaired.

General observations from the study: VDJdb matching, biased toward anti-spike CD8 responses, missed private and CD4 specificities.

The library protocol tagged individual cDNA molecules with unique molecular identifiers. MiXCR, run by TCRdb on the 5' RACE reads, gives a single entry per CDR3 protein. This sample has about 71,000 distinct CDR3 sequences, with roughly an eighth found just once. Germline V lookup: CDR1 SGHRS, CDR2 YFSETQ. V was clipped by 5 bases and J by 2 bases, with 13 bases between them. The CDR3 runs to 14 residues. With regard to this clonotype: Its antigen remains unknown.

The specimen was whole blood, collected at baseline. The chain links TRBV5-1 to TRBJ1-1, with TRBD1 as a possible D gene (5 bases). This sequence was found in an adult who was a healthcare worker with PCR-confirmed SARS-CoV-2 infection or an uninfected control (not recorded which). CDR3 sequence: CASRDTGDNTEAFF. As DNA, the CDR3 is TGCGCCAGCAGGGACACAGGAGATAACACTGAAGCTTTCTTT.